These T cell receptor beta chains were read from a single sample in a study of blood T cell repertoires in COVID-19. The method was immunoSEQ multiplex PCR; TCRdb's version includes in-frame clones alone and lacks a portion of them. The sample includes some 76,000 clones, less than 90% of them seen just once. The sequencing sample was made of peripheral blood. The source of these receptors is a man between 45 and 60 years old with COVID-19, enrolled during active disease. Both conserved end residues are part of each CDR3. D genes are given only for firm matches. Clone size appears in some rows only: once, few, many, or a class for an expanded clone.

J | D | size | V | DNA | CDR3
TRBJ1-1 | - | - | TRBV7-8 | TGTGCCAGCACCCAAGGAGGGATCACTGAAGCTTTCTTT | CASTQGGITEAFF
TRBJ1-5 | - | - | TRBV2 | TGTGCCAGCAGTGAATTTCAGGGGACAATGCAGCCCCAGCATTTT | CASSEFQGTMQPQHF
TRBJ2-1 | - | few | TRBV24-1 | TGTGCCACCAGTGACCCCCAGGGGCCGCAGTTCTTC | CATSDPQGPQFF
TRBJ2-3 | TRBD1 | once | TRBV30 | TGTGCCTCAAAGACAGGGAAAGGGACAGATACGCAGTATTTT | CASKTGKGTDTQYF
TRBJ2-7 | TRBD1 | - | TRBV19 | TGTGCCAGTAGATTGGGACAGGGTCCCTACGAGCAGTACTTC | CASRLGQGPYEQYF
TRBJ2-1 | TRBD1 | - | TRBV5-1 | TGCGCCAGCAGCCGTGAGGGGGCCCCAATTGTAGGCAATGAGCAGTTCTTC | CASSREGAPIVGNEQFF
TRBJ2-1 | - | - | TRBV10-3 | TGTGCCATCAGTTCGCGGGACGGCTCCTACAATGAGCAGTTCTTC | CAISSRDGSYNEQFF
TRBJ1-2 | TRBD1 | few | TRBV25-1 | TGTGCCAGCACCCCCGGGACAGGGATCTATGGCTACACCTTC | CASTPGTGIYGYTF
TRBJ1-4 | TRBD1 | - | TRBV2 | TGTGCCAGCAGTGTTGGACAGGGGGGCCGAGAAAAACTGTTTTTT | CASSVGQGGREKLFF
TRBJ2-1 | - | - | TRBV5-5 | TGTGCCAGCAGCGAACTAGTAGGAAGCAATGAGCAGTTCTTC | CASSELVGSNEQFF
TRBJ2-3 | - | - | TRBV23-1 | TGCGCCAGCAGTCATATCAGGGGCTCTGGGGGTACGCAGTATTTT | CASSHIRGSGGTQYF
TRBJ2-7 | TRBD2 | - | TRBV5-6 | TGTGCCAGCAGCAGCAGACTAGCGGGAGAGGATGAGCAGTACTTC | CASSSRLAGEDEQYF
TRBJ1-6 | - | - | TRBV10-3 | TGTGCCATCAGTGAGTCTGCGGGGGCACTTGCTTTC | CAISESAGALAF
TRBJ2-7 | TRBD1 | - | TRBV9 | TGTGCCAGCAGCGTAGGGGACAGCCCCTACGAGCAGTACTTC | CASSVGDSPYEQYF
TRBJ2-7 | - | - | TRBV6-4 | TGTGCCAGCAGTGACCAACCGACTAGGGAGCAGTACTTC | CASSDQPTREQYF
TRBJ2-1 | TRBD2 | - | TRBV24-1 | TGTGCCACCAGTGATTTTGCCAGCGGGAGGGGACTTATGGATGAGCAGTTCTTC | CATSDFASGRGLMDEQFF
TRBJ1-1 | - | few | TRBV12-3/TRBV12-4 | TGTGCCAGCAGTTTAAAGGGAGGCACTGAAGCTTTCTTT | CASSLKGGTEAFF
TRBJ2-5 | - | - | TRBV11-2 | TGTGCCAGCAGCTTAGCTGGAGGGGCCCAGTACTTC | CASSLAGGAQYF
TRBJ2-7 | TRBD1 | - | TRBV11-2 | TGTGCCAGCAGCACCAGTGGGCAGGGGGCCGAGCAGTACTTC | CASSTSGQGAEQYF
TRBJ1-2 | - | - | TRBV28 | TGTGCCAGCAGTTTCGGGGGTGGAGGTGGCTACACCTTC | CASSFGGGGGYTF
TRBJ2-5 | TRBD1 | - | TRBV5-1 | TGCGCCAGCAGCTTGGGACAGGGGGGCGAAGAGACCCAGTACTTC | CASSLGQGGEETQYF
TRBJ2-3 | TRBD1 | once | TRBV10-1 | TGCGCCAGCAGTCCAACTAGGGACAGGGCTTACACAGATACGCAGTATTTT | CASSPTRDRAYTDTQYF
TRBJ2-2 | TRBD2 | - | TRBV29-1 | TGCAGCACAGTACTAGCGGGGATGAACACCGGGGAGCTGTTTTTT | CSTVLAGMNTGELFF
TRBJ2-7 | - | - | TRBV19 | TGTGCCAGTAGTATCCAGGAGGCCTCCTACGAGCAGTACTTC | CASSIQEASYEQYF
TRBJ1-2 | - | - | TRBV28 | TGTGCCAGCAGTCCGGGGAGGGTGTACTATGGCTACACCTTC | CASSPGRVYYGYTF
TRBJ2-5 | TRBD2 | - | TRBV6-5 | TGTGCCAGCGATCCTCGGGGGGGGACCCAGTACTTC | CASDPRGGTQYF
TRBJ1-5 | TRBD1 | - | TRBV2 | TGTGCCAGCAGTGGACAGGGAAACCAGCCCCAGCATTTT | CASSGQGNQPQHF
TRBJ2-7 | - | - | TRBV7-2 | TGTGCCAGCAGCTTAATTCTCGGGGAGCAGTACTTC | CASSLILGEQYF